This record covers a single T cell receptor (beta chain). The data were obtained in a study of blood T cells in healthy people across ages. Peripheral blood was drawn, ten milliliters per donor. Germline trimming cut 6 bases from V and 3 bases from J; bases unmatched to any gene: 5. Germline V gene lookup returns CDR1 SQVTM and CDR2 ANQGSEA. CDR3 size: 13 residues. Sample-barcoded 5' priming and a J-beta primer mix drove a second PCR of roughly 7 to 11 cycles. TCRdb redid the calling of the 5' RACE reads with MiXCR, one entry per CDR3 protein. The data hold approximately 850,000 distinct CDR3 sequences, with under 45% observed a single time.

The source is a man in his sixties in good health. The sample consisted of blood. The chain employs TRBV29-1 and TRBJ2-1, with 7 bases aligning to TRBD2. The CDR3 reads CSVLGLGYNEQFF. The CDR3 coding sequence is TGCAGCGTCCTAGGACTAGGCTACAATGAGCAGTTCTTC.